These 16 T cell receptor beta chains were all obtained from the same sample, sequenced in a study of cytomegalovirus exposure and HLA in healthy donors. Method: immunoSEQ multiplex PCR; TCRdb's copy keeps in-frame clones and lacks some. Among 45,000 or so clones listed, roughly 93% were seen once. The sequenced material came from PBMCs. The receptors derive from a woman under 30 in good health and CMV-seronegative.

This chain uses TRBV4-2 with TRBJ2-7; 9 positions match TRBD2. Germline CDR1 reads LGHNA; CDR2 reads YNFKEQ. This CDR3 contains 15 residues. V lost 1 base, J lost 3 bases, and 4 bases stayed unmatched. This CDR3 reads CASSQGGRVDYEQYF. The CDR3 DNA is TGTGCCAGCAGCCAAGGCGGGAGGGTAGACTACGAGCAGTACTTC.

The chain links TRBV4-1 to TRBJ2-7; D might be TRBD1 (5 bases). V was shortened by 1 base and J by 1 base, with 11 bases between the two germline ends. The CDR3 is made up of 15 amino acids. The germline CDR1 and CDR2 sequences are MGHRA and YSYEKL. CDR3 sequence (DNA): TGCGCCAGCAGCCAAGTAACAGGAGAATCCTACGAGCAGTACTTC. Its translation: CASSQVTGESYEQYF.

CDR3: CASSMLTQGTGKNEKLFF. The CDR3 bases are TGTGCCAGTAGTATGTTAACTCAGGGAACAGGAAAGAATGAAAAACTGTTTTTT. V is TRBV19 and J is TRBJ1-4; a possible D gene is TRBD1 (5 bases). The length of the CDR3 is 18 residues. Trimming removed 3 bases at V and 5 bases at J, with 22 bases between. Germline-derived CDR1 and CDR2 are LNHDA and SQIVND (reference sequence).

The chain employs TRBV6-5 and TRBJ2-7, with 10 bases matching TRBD1. The junction had 8 bases not matched to a gene; V was cut back by 5 bases and J by 4 bases. Germline CDR1 and CDR2: MNHEY and SVGAGI. The CDR3 covers 15 residues. The CDR3 reads CASSHRGTGVYEQYF. In DNA form, the CDR3 reads TGTGCCAGCAGTCACAGGGGGACAGGGGTATACGAGCAGTACTTC.

This rearrangement joins TRBV6-5 to TRBJ2-7, with D maybe TRBD2 (7 bases). Germline CDR1 reads MNHEY; CDR2 reads SVGAGI. This CDR3 contains 15 residues. Between the trimmed V and J ends, which lost 2 bases and 6 bases, there was a span of 17 bases. The CDR3 reads CASSYGLEGGREQYF. In nucleotides, the CDR3 is TGTGCCAGCAGTTACGGACTAGAAGGGGGACGCGAGCAGTACTTC.

V is TRBV15 and J is TRBJ2-1; 14 bases agree with TRBD2. The germline gives CDR1 LNHNV, CDR2 YYDKDF (reference sequence). Trimming cost V 0 bases and J 9 bases; bases outside gene matches: 10. The CDR3 is made up of 18 amino acids. For the CDR3, the DNA is TGTGCCACCAGCAGAGATCGGGGGACTAGCGGGAGACGGAGTGAGCAGTTCTTC. Its protein product is CATSRDRGTSGRRSEQFF.

This chain uses TRBV2 with TRBJ2-1; TRBD2 matches 8 bases. Germline V gene sequence: CDR1 SNHLY, CDR2 FYNNEI. CDR3 length: 16 amino acids. J was trimmed by 7 bases and V by 5 bases; bases with no gene match: 13. In nucleotides, the CDR3 is TGTGCCAGCAGTTACGAAGTTGCGGGGGGTGAGAATGAGCAGTTCTTC. This sequence encodes CASSYEVAGGENEQFF. The full variable domain, completed using reference TRBV2 and TRBJ2-1, is EPEVTQTPSHQVTQMGQEVILRCVPISNHLYFYWYRQILGQKVEFLVSFYNNEISEKSEIFDDQFSVERPDGSNFTLKIRSTKLEDSAMYFCASSYEVAGGENEQFFGPGTRLTVL.

The chain couples TRBV30 to TRBJ1-1; no reliable D call. The V end was cut by 2 bases, the J end by 0 bases, with 10 bases between. CDR3 size: 14 residues. The germline CDR1 and CDR2 sequences are GTSNPN and SVGIG (reference sequence). CDR3 protein: CAWSYDNLNTEAFF. The CDR3 region has the DNA TGTGCCTGGAGTTACGACAACCTGAACACTGAAGCTTTCTTT.

This chain connects TRBV29-1 to TRBJ2-7, with 9 positions matching TRBD1. Unmatched junction bases numbered 7, after V lost 6 bases and J lost 4 bases. The CDR3 runs 13 residues. Germline CDR1 reads SQVTM; CDR2 reads ANQGSEA. DNA for the CDR3: TGCAGCGTCGGGACAGGGTCTGGGTACGAGCAGTACTTC. This translates into CSVGTGSGYEQYF.

The gene calls are TRBV28 and TRBJ2-7, with TRBD2 matching over 7 bases. CDR3 size: 15 residues. Germline CDR1 MDHEN, CDR2 SYDVKM. V dropped 6 bases and J dropped 4; count of bases not matched to a gene: 12. CDR3 sequence: CASSPPVGGPYEQYF. The CDR3 DNA is TGTGCCAGCAGCCCGCCGGTGGGAGGGCCTTACGAGCAGTACTTC.

V and J are TRBV4-2 and TRBJ1-2; 8 bases are a match to TRBD1. CDR1 and CDR2 from the germline V gene are LGHNA and YNFKEQ. The CDR3 is 16 residues long. The V gene end was trimmed by 5 bases and the J gene end by 4 bases; junction bases not matched to a gene: 12. In nucleotides, the CDR3 is TGTGCCAGCAGCAACACACGGACAGGGCTACCCTATGGCTACACCTTC. Amino acid sequence: CASSNTRTGLPYGYTF.

The V and J genes are TRBV9 and TRBJ2-1; 7 bases are a match to TRBD2. Germline lookup yields CDR1 SGDLS and CDR2 YYNGEE. The CDR3 covers 17 residues. Trimming cost V 4 bases and J 0 bases; bases outside gene matches: 10. CDR3: CASSRVLGGGSYNEQFF. DNA for the CDR3: TGTGCCAGCAGCCGGGTACTGGGCGGGGGCTCCTACAATGAGCAGTTCTTC. Variable domain in full (rest from reference TRBV9 and TRBJ2-1): DSGVTQTPKHLITATGQRVTLRCSPRSGDLSVYWYQQSLDQGLQFLIQYYNGEERAKGNILERFSAQQFPDLHSELNLSSLELGDSALYFCASSRVLGGGSYNEQFFGPGTRLTVL.

The chain is built from TRBV7-9 and TRBJ2-3; 10 bases match TRBD2. Looked up from germline, CDR1 is SEHNR and CDR2 is FQNEAQ (reference sequence). Trimming took 3 bases from V and 9 from J; bases not matched to a gene: 9. CDR3 size: 15 residues. Here the CDR3 reads CASSFQSGGAETQYF. In nucleotides, the CDR3 is TGTGCCAGCAGCTTCCAAAGCGGGGGGGCCGAGACGCAGTATTTT.

The chain uses TRBV29-1 and TRBJ1-1, with D possibly being TRBD1 (5 bases). V dropped 1 base and J dropped 1 base, with 7 bases sitting between them. This CDR3 spans 13 amino acids. Germline V gene data show CDR1 as SQVTM and CDR2 as ANQGSEA. The CDR3 nucleotides are TGCAGCGTTGAAGGTACAGGGAACACTGAAGCTTTCTTT. Protein sequence: CSVEGTGNTEAFF.

V usage is TRBV19 and J usage is TRBJ1-3; perhaps TRBD1 as D (5 bases). The CDR3 extends over 13 amino acids. V was clipped by 10 bases and J by 4 bases, with 14 bases between them. Per the germline V gene, CDR1 is LNHDA and CDR2 is SQIVND (reference sequence). The CDR3 DNA reads TGTGCCACCGTCGACAGAATCGGAAACACCATATATTTT. It translates to CATVDRIGNTIYF.

CDR3 sequence (DNA): TGTGCCAGCAGCAGATCGGGGGGTCCCTCAGAGACCCAGTACTTC. It is translated as CASSRSGGPSETQYF. The V call is TRBV11-2, the J call TRBJ2-5; TRBD2 matches 7 bases. The germline V gene encodes CDR1 SGHAT and CDR2 FQNNGV. Trimming removed 5 bases from V and 4 bases from J; junction bases left unmatched: 10. The CDR3 spans 15 residues.